This T cell receptor beta chain was documented in a study of T cell responses to AZD1222 COVID-19 vaccine. Notes on the study in general: Targeting of unmutated variant regions was reportedly seen in nearly half of spike-specific TCRs.

Data came from immunoSEQ multiplex PCR; TCRdb stores just in-frame clones and leaves some out. The repertoire has fewer than 130,000 clones, around 90% of them found once; the top ten carry 2% to 2.5%. Comment on this clone: Its antigen is not identified.

Trimming cost V 3 bases and J 0 bases, with 9 bases left between them. Germline V gene data show CDR1 as MDHEN and CDR2 as SYDVKM. The CDR3 contains 14 residues. The source is an adult who received the AZD1222 COVID-19 vaccine. This chain links TRBV28 with TRBJ2-7, with D possibly TRBD1 on 6 matching bases. The material was peripheral blood, obtained 28 days after the second AZD1222 dose. CDR3 sequence: CASSFNRDSYEQYF. CDR3 DNA: TGTGCCAGCAGTTTCAACAGGGACTCCTACGAGCAGTACTTC. Full variable domain (missing parts from reference TRBV28 and TRBJ2-7): DVKVTQSSRYLVKRTGEKVFLECVQDMDHENMFWYRQDPGLGLRLIYFSYDVKMKEKGDIPEGYSVSREKKERFSLILESASTNQTSMYLCASSFNRDSYEQYFGPGTRLTVT.